One sample yielded the 17 T cell receptor beta chains listed below, sequenced in a study of OX40 agonist ivuxolimab in advanced cancers. The data were produced by immunoSEQ multiplex PCR, yet TCRdb's version contains in-frame clones alone and is incomplete. The repertoire consists of tens of thousands of clones, with around 90% occurring once and the leading ten covering approximately 2.6%. The sequencing here drew on CD4+ or CD8+ T cells sorted from blood, taken in a trial of the OX40 agonist ivuxolimab. These receptors were obtained from an adult with an advanced solid tumor such as melanoma, head and neck, liver or kidney cancer.

CDR3 in DNA: TGTGCCAGCAGCTTAACCGGGGAGCTGTTTTTT. Its translation: CASSLTGELFF. The J gene is TRBJ2-2, the V gene TRBV7-3, with D hard to call. Looked up from germline, CDR1 is SGHTA and CDR2 is FQGTGA. V lost 0 bases, J lost 7 bases, and 0 bases lay in between. CDR3 size: 11 residues.

The chain joins TRBV2 to TRBJ1-2; D perhaps matches TRBD1 (6 bases). Germline CDR1 is SNHLY and CDR2 is FYNNEI. V lost 8 bases and J lost 4, with 14 bases in between. This CDR3 region has 13 residues. For the CDR3, the DNA is TGTGCCAGCTTACAACAGGGCTTCTATGGCTACACCTTC. Encoded protein: CASLQQGFYGYTF.

The J gene is TRBJ2-5, the V gene TRBV18; D is uncertain. The CDR3 is 12 residues long. Germline lookup yields CDR1 KGHSH and CDR2 LQKENI. Trimming cost V 0 bases and J 3 bases, with 2 bases left between them. Here the CDR3 reads CASSPPEETQYF. Here the CDR3 DNA reads TGTGCCAGCTCACCACCGGAAGAGACCCAGTACTTC.

This chain uses TRBV4-1 with TRBJ1-5; tentative D call: TRBD1 (6 bases). The germline V gene encodes CDR1 MGHRA and CDR2 YSYEKL. The CDR3 covers 15 residues. V was clipped by 1 base and J by 3 bases, with 10 bases between them. CDR3 sequence: CASSQAGANNQPQHF. The CDR3 DNA is TGCGCCAGCAGCCAAGCGGGGGCTAACAATCAGCCCCAGCATTTT.

The chain combines TRBV28 with TRBJ1-4; D not resolved. CDR1 and CDR2 from the germline V gene are MDHEN and SYDVKM. The CDR3 has 14 residues. Trimming took 6 bases from V and 0 from J, leaving 8 bases between them. The CDR3 is CASSMDATNEKLFF. DNA of the CDR3: TGTGCCAGCAGCATGGATGCAACTAATGAAAAACTGTTTTTT.

The chain recombines TRBV5-6 with TRBJ2-2, with D possibly matching TRBD2 (5 bases). V lost 10 bases and J 0 bases, leaving 16 bases between the germline ends. Germline values: CDR1 SGHDT, CDR2 YYEEEE. The CDR3 extends over 15 amino acids. The CDR3 DNA is TGTGCCTCCGGACTCCCGTATCCGAACACCGGGGAGCTGTTTTTT. Protein sequence: CASGLPYPNTGELFF.

The chain combines TRBV7-3 with TRBJ2-2; the D gene could be TRBD1 or TRBD2 (5 bases each). CDR1 and CDR2 from the germline V gene are SGHTA and FQGTGA. The CDR3 runs 15 residues. Trimming removed 3 bases from V and 4 bases from J, with 12 bases in between. In nucleotides, the CDR3 is TGTGCCAGCAGCTTTGGGGGAGAGGGCACCGGGGAGCTGTTTTTT. This codes for CASSFGGEGTGELFF. Looking up the rest from reference TRBV7-3 and TRBJ2-2 gives the full variable domain: GAGVSQTPSNKVTEKGKYVELRCDPISGHTALYWYRQSLGQGPEFLIYFQGTGAADDSGLPNDRFFAVRPEGSVSTLKIQRTERGDSAVYLCASSFGGEGTGELFFGEGSRLTVL.

As concerns this clone: Distinct nucleotide sequences in the sample also encode this CDR3. V is TRBV28 and J is TRBJ1-6; 8 bases match TRBD1. The V segment lost 6 bases and the J segment 10 bases; nucleotides outside the gene matches: 8. The CDR3 has 14 amino acids. Germline values: CDR1 MDHEN, CDR2 SYDVKM. For the CDR3, the DNA is TGTGCCAGCAGCCCAGGACAGGGACGGTCACCCCTCCACTTT. It is translated as CASSPGQGRSPLHF.

This clone was seen only once. This sequence joins TRBV13 and TRBJ2-3; D remains unclear. The V end was cut by 5 bases, the J end by 6 bases, with 9 bases between. The CDR3 spans 12 residues. CDR1 and CDR2 from the germline V gene are PRHDT and FYEKMQ (reference sequence). Here the CDR3 reads CASSVTMDTQYF. In nucleotides, the CDR3 is TGTGCCAGCAGCGTTACAATGGATACGCAGTATTTT.

The chain uses TRBV5-4 and TRBJ2-1; TRBD2 agrees at 7 bases. The CDR3 is 14 amino acids. Germline CDR1 reads SGHNT; CDR2 reads YYREEE (reference sequence). The V and J ends lost 7 bases and 0 bases, in that order; junction bases with no gene match: 4. CDR3 sequence reads: CASAGGYSYNEQFF. The CDR3 DNA follows: TGTGCCAGCGCCGGGGGGTACTCCTACAATGAGCAGTTCTTC.

The chain has TRBV28 and TRBJ2-1; D might be TRBD2 (7 bases). Per the germline V gene, CDR1 is MDHEN and CDR2 is SYDVKM. Trimming stripped 5 bases from V and 8 bases from J, with 22 bases between. The CDR3 contains 16 residues. The CDR3 DNA reads as TGTGCCAGCAGTCCCCTACTCGGGGAGGGGGATTATGAGCAGTTCTTC. It is translated as CASSPLLGEGDYEQFF.

As regards this clone: Other nucleotide sequences in the sample specify the same CDR3. The chain recombines TRBV27 with TRBJ2-3, with TRBD1 identical over 9 bases. CDR1 and CDR2 from the germline V gene are MNHEY and SMNVEV (reference sequence). V shed 5 bases and J 6 bases; nucleotides not matched to a gene: 12. The CDR3 consists of 16 residues. CDR3 sequence (DNA): TGTGCCAGCAGTGCCTCCGGGACAGGGTACCTTGATACGCAGTATTTT. Its translation is CASSASGTGYLDTQYF.

This clone was picked up a small number of times. V is TRBV28 and J is TRBJ1-5, with D possibly being TRBD1 (6 bases). The CDR3 extends over 13 amino acids. The germline gives CDR1 MDHEN, CDR2 SYDVKM. Trimming pared 5 bases from V and 5 bases from J, leaving 10 bases between. The chain's CDR3 is CASSRRTDQPQHF. For the CDR3, the DNA is TGTGCCAGCAGTCGACGGACAGATCAGCCCCAGCATTTT.

This chain joins TRBV5-4 and TRBJ2-3; 11 bases agree with TRBD2. Germline V gene sequence: CDR1 SGHNT, CDR2 YYREEE (reference sequence). The CDR3 runs to 15 residues. J lost 0 bases, V lost 4 bases, and 1 base had no gene match. The CDR3 sequence: CASSPSGGSTDTQYF. The CDR3 region has the DNA TGTGCCAGCAGCCCTAGCGGGGGGAGCACAGATACGCAGTATTTT.

The chain employs TRBV28 and TRBJ1-1; D uncertain. The V gene's germline CDR1 is MDHEN and CDR2 SYDVKM. The V end lost 10 bases, the J end lost 0 bases, and 15 bases lay between the germline ends. CDR3 length equals 14 residues. The CDR3 DNA reads TGTGCCACCCGGTTCCGGGCTATGAACACTGAAGCTTTCTTT. Translation gives CATRFRAMNTEAFF. The whole variable domain, remainder taken from reference TRBV28 and TRBJ1-1, is DVKVTQSSRYLVKRTGEKVFLECVQDMDHENMFWYRQDPGLGLRLIYFSYDVKMKEKGDIPEGYSVSREKKERFSLILESASTNQTSMYLCATRFRAMNTEAFFGQGTRLTVV.

The chain uses TRBV5-4 and TRBJ2-5, with D hard to call. The CDR3 runs 14 residues. V lost 5 bases to trimming and J lost 0 bases, with 11 bases between them. Germline V gene sequence: CDR1 SGHNT, CDR2 YYREEE (reference sequence). The CDR3 region is CASRAGTHQETQYF. CDR3 coding DNA: TGTGCCAGCAGGGCAGGCACTCACCAAGAGACCCAGTACTTC.

The CDR3 coding sequence is TGCGCCAGCAGCTTGGGGCAGAGCTTGAGAGAGACCCAGTACTTC. It is translated as CASSLGQSLRETQYF. The chain combines TRBV5-1 with TRBJ2-5; the D is unclear. V lost 0 bases, J lost 4 bases, and 13 bases lay in between. This CDR3 region has 15 residues. CDR1 and CDR2 (germline): SGHRS, YFSETQ. The full variable domain, completed using reference TRBV5-1 and TRBJ2-5, is KAGVTQTPRYLIKTRGQQVTLSCSPISGHRSVSWYQQTPGQGLQFLFEYFSETQRNKGNFPGRFSGRQFSNSRSEMNVSTLELGDSALYLCASSLGQSLRETQYFGPGTRLLVL.